These 21 T cell receptor beta chains came from one sample sequenced in a study of shared clonotypes between healthy human individuals. Terminally differentiated effector memory CD45RA+ cells were excluded from the naive CD8 cells, which were CD45RO-negative and positively selected for CCR7. The method was immunoSEQ multiplex PCR; TCRdb's version includes in-frame clones alone and lacks a portion of them. The profile shows 630,000 or so clones, 98% of them singletons. The specimen was naive CD8+ T cells sorted from blood. The receptor set was obtained from a man aged 30-40 years in good health.

The V and J genes are TRBV7-9 and TRBJ2-7, with 7 nucleotides matching TRBD2. The V gene end was trimmed by 8 bases and the J gene end by 1 base; junction bases not matched to a gene: 8. This CDR3 region has 14 residues. CDR1 and CDR2 (germline): SEHNR, FQNEAQ (reference sequence). The CDR3 sequence is CASGSLGGSYEQYF. CDR3 DNA sequence: TGTGCCAGCGGATCCCTGGGAGGGTCCTACGAGCAGTACTTC.

This clone came up once. The gene calls are TRBV27 and TRBJ2-7, with no clear D. The V gene lost 2 bases and the J gene lost 4 bases, with 9 bases spanning the gap. Germline V CDR1 and CDR2: MNHEY, SMNVEV (reference sequence). The CDR3 has 13 residues. The CDR3 region is CASSLGPLYEQYF. The CDR3 bases are TGTGCCAGCAGTTTAGGGCCCTTATACGAGCAGTACTTC.

This clone was picked up one time. The genes are TRBV12-5 and TRBJ2-1; possible D gene TRBD2, 6 bases. The CDR3 loop spans 15 amino acids. The V end was cut by 6 bases, the J end by 2 bases, with 14 bases between. Germline loops: CDR1 LGHNT, CDR2 FRNRAP. CDR3 sequence reads: CASGHLAGTYNEQFF. The CDR3 DNA reads TGTGCTAGTGGACACCTGGCGGGGACCTACAATGAGCAGTTCTTC. Complete variable domain (other parts from reference TRBV12-5 and TRBJ2-1): DARVTQTPRHKVTEMGQEVTMRCQPILGHNTVFWYRQTMMQGLELLAYFRNRAPLDDSGMPKDRFSAEMPDATLATLKIQPSEPRDSAVYFCASGHLAGTYNEQFFGPGTRLTVL.

Only one count was recorded for this clone. The sample holds other DNA sequences that translate to the same CDR3. V gene TRBV27 combines with J gene TRBJ2-3; the D gene is possibly TRBD1 (5 bases). This CDR3 comprises 12 residues. Trimming pared 2 bases from V and 6 bases from J, leaving 6 bases between. Germline V gene sequence: CDR1 MNHEY, CDR2 SMNVEV (reference sequence). The DNA of the CDR3 is TGTGCCAGCAGTTTACAGGGTGATACGCAGTATTTT. Protein: CASSLQGDTQYF.

The chain recombines TRBV11-2 with TRBJ1-2; maybe TRBD1 (5 bases). The CDR3 runs to 14 residues. V dropped 4 bases and J dropped 8 bases, with 17 bases sitting between them. Germline assignment: CDR1 SGHAT and CDR2 FQNNGV. The CDR3 here is CASSSATRRGGYTF. In nucleotides, the CDR3 is TGTGCCAGCAGCTCGGCAACTAGGAGGGGCGGCTACACCTTC.

J is TRBJ1-5 and V is TRBV27; D might be TRBD1 (6 bases). Trimming removed 10 bases from V and 4 bases from J, with 20 bases in between. The CDR3 totals 15 residues. From germline, CDR1 is MNHEY and CDR2 SMNVEV (reference sequence). The CDR3 loop reads CATATGGLGNQPQHF. The CDR3 DNA reads TGTGCCACCGCTACGGGGGGGCTTGGTAATCAGCCCCAGCATTTT.

The count of this clone is one. The chain employs TRBV4-2 and TRBJ2-1; TRBD1 agrees at 9 bases. The germline V gene has CDR1 LGHNA and CDR2 YNFKEQ. The length of the CDR3 is 17 residues. V shed 0 bases and J 9 bases; nucleotides not matched to a gene: 12. The CDR3 protein is CASSQDPGDRVNPEQFF. The CDR3, as DNA: TGTGCCAGCAGCCAAGATCCGGGGGACAGGGTCAACCCTGAGCAGTTCTTC.

The rearrangement uses TRBV29-1 and TRBJ2-7; weak D call: TRBD2 (6 bases). V dropped 7 bases and J dropped 2 bases, with 18 bases sitting between them. The CDR3 has 14 residues. Germline V gives CDR1 SQVTM, CDR2 ANQGSEA. The CDR3 DNA sequence: TGCAGCGGCACCAACAGCGGGTCTCCCTACGAGCAGTACTTC. This sequence encodes CSGTNSGSPYEQYF.

Concerning this clone itself: Other nucleotide sequences from this sample produce the same CDR3. The chain couples TRBV4-2 to TRBJ2-1, with TRBD2 as a possible D gene (6 bases). This CDR3 is 14 amino acids long. The ends were cut back, 3 bases at V and 1 base at J, with 7 bases in the middle. Germline V lookup: CDR1 LGHNA, CDR2 YNFKEQ. The CDR3 loop reads CASSQGGSYNEQFF. The CDR3 DNA is TGTGCCAGCAGCCAGGGGGGTTCCTACAATGAGCAGTTCTTC.

As to this clone: The identical CDR3 is also encoded by other nucleotide sequences in the sample. In DNA, the CDR3 is TGCGCCAGCAGCCCGGGACAGTCCTACGAGCAGTACTTC. It yields the protein CASSPGQSYEQYF. V usage is TRBV5-1 and J usage is TRBJ2-7; TRBD1 matches at 7 bases. The CDR3 spans 13 residues. CDR1 and CDR2 from the germline V gene are SGHRS and YFSETQ. The J segment lost 1 base and the V segment lost 4 bases, leaving 2 bases of the junction unmatched.

The chain combines TRBV2 with TRBJ2-1, with 10 positions matching TRBD2. This CDR3 has 15 amino acids. V shed 4 bases and J 7 bases; nucleotides not matched to a gene: 7. Germline V gene lookup returns CDR1 SNHLY and CDR2 FYNNEI. The CDR3 loop is CASSVPSGRGNEQFF. CDR3 nucleotide sequence: TGTGCCAGCAGTGTACCCAGCGGGAGGGGAAATGAGCAGTTCTTC.

The V and J genes are TRBV7-3 and TRBJ2-3; the D gene is possibly TRBD1 (5 bases). The CDR3 covers 14 residues. Trimming removed 4 bases from V and 1 base from J, with 9 bases in between. The V gene's germline CDR1 is SGHTA and CDR2 FQGTGA. The CDR3 coding sequence is TGTGCCAGCAGCTATTCGACAGGCACAGATACGCAGTATTTT. Amino acids: CASSYSTGTDTQYF.

The chain carries TRBV4-3 and TRBJ2-1, with 7 bases lining up with TRBD2. CDR3 size: 13 residues. V lost 3 bases and J lost 10; bases outside the gene matches: 6. Germline V CDR1 and CDR2: LGHNA, YSLEER. The CDR3 nucleotides are TGCGCCAGCAGCCAGGCGGAGGGACTAGAGCAGTTCTTC. This sequence encodes CASSQAEGLEQFF.

The chain has TRBV5-1 and TRBJ2-7; 11 bases agree with TRBD1. CDR3 size: 16 residues. From germline, CDR1 is SGHRS and CDR2 YFSETQ. The V gene end was trimmed by 2 bases and the J gene end by 2 bases; junction bases not matched to a gene: 6. CDR3: CASSFGQGALTYEQYF. The CDR3 coding sequence is TGCGCCAGCAGCTTTGGACAGGGGGCGCTCACCTACGAGCAGTACTTC.

The gene calls are TRBV11-3 and TRBJ2-1; 12 bases line up with TRBD2. Losses at the gene ends were 0 bases for V and 7 bases for J; bases not matched to a gene: 7. Germline V gives CDR1 SGHNT, CDR2 YENEEA. The CDR3 covers 17 residues. The CDR3 DNA reads TGTGCCAGCAGCTTAGATACAGGGACTAGCGGGCGTAATGAGCAGTTCTTC. Its protein is CASSLDTGTSGRNEQFF.

The count of this clone is one. This rearrangement joins TRBV7-6 to TRBJ2-1; TRBD2 aligns across 9 bases. This CDR3 has 17 amino acids. Germline CDR1 and CDR2: SGHVS and FNYEAQ. Trimming removed 2 bases from V and 7 bases from J; junction bases left unmatched: 12. The CDR3 reads CASSLRSAGGPVNEQFF. The CDR3, as DNA: TGTGCCAGCAGCTTAAGGTCGGCGGGAGGGCCGGTAAATGAGCAGTTCTTC.

This rearrangement joins TRBV7-6 to TRBJ2-1; TRBD1 matches at 8 bases. CDR1 and CDR2 (germline): SGHVS, FNYEAQ. Trimming cost V 3 bases and J 5 bases; bases outside gene matches: 3. The CDR3 has 14 amino acids. CDR3: CASSLNRGDNEQFF. The CDR3 coding sequence is TGTGCCAGCAGCTTGAACAGGGGGGACAATGAGCAGTTCTTC.

This chain uses TRBV10-2 with TRBJ1-2; D remains ambiguous. The CDR3 has 12 residues. Germline CDR1 WSHSY, CDR2 SAAADI. V was clipped by 3 bases and J by 2 bases, with 4 bases between them. CDR3 loop: CASSDRNYGYTF. For the CDR3, the DNA is TGCGCCAGCAGTGACAGGAACTATGGCTACACCTTC.

The chain is built from TRBV7-9 and TRBJ1-1; 8 nucleotides agree with TRBD1. Germline V gene sequence: CDR1 SEHNR, CDR2 FQNEAQ (reference sequence). The CDR3 spans 16 residues. J lost 0 bases, V lost 4 bases, and 7 bases had no gene match. CDR3 sequence reads: CASSSGQGYLNTEAFF. For the CDR3, the DNA is TGTGCCAGCAGCTCAGGACAGGGATATTTGAACACTGAAGCTTTCTTT.

The CDR3 DNA is TGTGCCAGCAGCGTAGCTGGAGGGGGCTATGGCTACACCTTC. The encoded protein is CASSVAGGGYGYTF. This rearrangement joins TRBV9 to TRBJ1-2, with D tentatively TRBD1 (6 bases). V was cut by 0 bases and J by 4 bases, with 10 bases left in between. The length of the CDR3 is 14 residues. Germline CDR1 reads SGDLS; CDR2 reads YYNGEE.

The chain joins TRBV29-1 to TRBJ2-7; the D gene is possibly TRBD2 (6 bases). Trimming pared 1 base from V and 3 bases from J, leaving 13 bases between. This CDR3 contains 14 residues. The germline V gene encodes CDR1 SQVTM and CDR2 ANQGSEA. CDR3 residues: CSVEGGGDFYEQYF. The CDR3, as DNA: TGCAGCGTTGAAGGTGGCGGGGACTTCTACGAGCAGTACTTC.